Following are 6 T cell receptor beta chains from one sample sequenced in a study of T cells in Graves' hyperthyroidism and ophthalmopathy. Amplification of TCR beta CDR3 regions used RNA as the template. In the first-round RT-PCR of the TCR CDR3, the HTBI primer set was used. In TCRdb, the multiplex PCR reads were re-called with MiXCR into one record per CDR3 protein. There are some 350,000 distinct CDR3 sequences in the sample; roughly an eighth occur only once, and roughly 33% lies in the top ten. Sequencing was performed on blood. Receptors were obtained from a woman aged 40 to 50 with Graves' ophthalmopathy.

About this clonotype itself: One base away lies a much larger clone, so this may be a sequencing read error. The CDR3 nucleotides read TGTGCCTGGAGCCGTACTCGGGAAACTGAAGCTTTCTTT. This gives the protein CAWSRTRETEAFF. The chain links TRBV30 to TRBJ1-1; D gene unclear. The CDR3 consists of 13 residues. Germline V gives CDR1 GTSNPN, CDR2 SVGIG (reference sequence). The germline V and J ends were trimmed by 3 bases and 5 bases, with 13 bases remaining between them.

There are many counts of this clonotype. The gene calls are TRBV20-1 and TRBJ2-5; the D is unclear. The CDR3 loop spans 12 amino acids. Trimming stripped 3 bases from V and 6 bases from J, with 11 bases between. Per the germline V gene, CDR1 is DFQATT and CDR2 is SNEGSKA (reference sequence). CDR3 loop: CSASFLHQTQYF. For the CDR3, the DNA is TGCAGTGCTAGTTTTCTCCATCAGACCCAGTACTTC.

The chain employs TRBV14 and TRBJ2-1, with TRBD2 identical over 8 bases. With V trimmed by 0 bases and J by 5 bases, 12 bases remained unmatched. CDR3 length equals 18 residues. Germline V gene sequence: CDR1 SGHDN, CDR2 FVKESK. The DNA for the CDR3 is TGTGCCAGCAGCCAAGAATCGAGAGCGGGAGACTCGCACAATGAGCAGTTCTTC. Its protein product is CASSQESRAGDSHNEQFF.

There are many counts of this clonotype. The chain recombines TRBV12-3 or TRBV12-4 with TRBJ2-7; D is undetermined. The length of the CDR3 is 13 residues. Trimming took 2 bases from V and 7 from J, leaving 12 bases between them. The CDR3 bases are TGTGCCAGCAGTTTACAAACCTTCGGGGAGCAGTACTTC. This encodes CASSLQTFGEQYF.

The sample holds a few counts of this clonotype. The chain recombines TRBV20-1 with TRBJ1-2; the match to TRBD1 covers 7 bases. This CDR3 is built from 13 residues. Losses at the gene ends were 5 bases for V and 5 bases for J; bases not matched to a gene: 8. Germline values: CDR1 DFQATT, CDR2 SNEGSKA (reference sequence). Written as DNA, the CDR3 is TGCAGTGCTCCCTTGGACAGGCTTTATGGCTACACCTTC. It translates to CSAPLDRLYGYTF.

This clonotype was counted only a few times. This rearrangement joins TRBV7-2 to TRBJ1-1, with no clear D. Trimming removed 1 base at V and 1 base at J, with 10 bases between. Per germline, CDR1 SGHTA and CDR2 FQGNSA. The CDR3 runs 15 residues. This chain's CDR3 is CASSLGGWQNTEAFF. As DNA, the CDR3 is TGTGCCAGCAGCTTAGGAGGGTGGCAGAACACTGAAGCTTTCTTT. Variable domain in full (rest from reference TRBV7-2 and TRBJ1-1): GAGVSQSPSNKVTEKGKDVELRCDPISGHTALYWYRQSLGQGLEFLIYFQGNSAPDKSGLPSDRFSAERTGGSVSTLTIQRTQQEDSAVYLCASSLGGWQNTEAFFGQGTRLTVV.